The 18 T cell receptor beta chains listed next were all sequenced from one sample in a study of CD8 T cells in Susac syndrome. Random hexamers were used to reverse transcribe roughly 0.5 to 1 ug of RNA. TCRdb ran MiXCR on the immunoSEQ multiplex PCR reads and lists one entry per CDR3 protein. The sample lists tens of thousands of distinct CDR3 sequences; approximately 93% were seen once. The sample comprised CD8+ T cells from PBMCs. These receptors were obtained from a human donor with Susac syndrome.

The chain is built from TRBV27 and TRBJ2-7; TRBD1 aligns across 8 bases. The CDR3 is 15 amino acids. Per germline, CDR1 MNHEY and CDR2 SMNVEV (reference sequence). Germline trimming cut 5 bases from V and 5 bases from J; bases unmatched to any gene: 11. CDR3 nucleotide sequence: TGTGCCAGCAGTCCAACCCCCCAGGGGGCGAACGAGCAGTACTTC. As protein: CASSPTPQGANEQYF.

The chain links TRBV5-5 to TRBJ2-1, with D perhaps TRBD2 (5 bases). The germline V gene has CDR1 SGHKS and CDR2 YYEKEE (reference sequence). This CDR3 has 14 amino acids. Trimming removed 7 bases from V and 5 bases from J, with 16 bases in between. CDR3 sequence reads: CASPKTSIHNEQFF. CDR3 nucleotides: TGTGCCAGCCCTAAAACTAGTATCCACAATGAGCAGTTCTTC. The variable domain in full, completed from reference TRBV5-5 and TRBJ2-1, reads DAGVTQSPTHLIKTRGQQVTLRCSPISGHKSVSWYQQVLGQGPQFIFQYYEKEERGRGNFPDRFSARQFPNYSSELNVNALLLGDSALYLCASPKTSIHNEQFFGPGTRLTVL.

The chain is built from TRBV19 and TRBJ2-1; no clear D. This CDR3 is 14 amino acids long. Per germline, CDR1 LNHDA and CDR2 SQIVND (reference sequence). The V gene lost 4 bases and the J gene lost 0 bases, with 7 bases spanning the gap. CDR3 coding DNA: TGTGCCAGTAGTACGGGTAACTCCTACAATGAGCAGTTCTTC. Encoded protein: CASSTGNSYNEQFF.

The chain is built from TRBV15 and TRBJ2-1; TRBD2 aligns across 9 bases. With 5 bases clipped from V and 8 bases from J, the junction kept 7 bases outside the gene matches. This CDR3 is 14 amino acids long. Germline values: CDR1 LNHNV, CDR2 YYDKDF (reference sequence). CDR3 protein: CATSRRGGGDEQFF. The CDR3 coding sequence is TGTGCCACCAGCCGGCGGGGGGGCGGAGATGAGCAGTTCTTC.

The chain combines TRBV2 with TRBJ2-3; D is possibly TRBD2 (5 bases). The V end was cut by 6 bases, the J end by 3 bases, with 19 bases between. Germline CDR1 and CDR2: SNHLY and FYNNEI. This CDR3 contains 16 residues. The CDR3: CASSPARGLGTDTQYF. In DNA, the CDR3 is TGTGCCAGCAGCCCTGCAAGAGGGTTGGGGACAGATACGCAGTATTTT.

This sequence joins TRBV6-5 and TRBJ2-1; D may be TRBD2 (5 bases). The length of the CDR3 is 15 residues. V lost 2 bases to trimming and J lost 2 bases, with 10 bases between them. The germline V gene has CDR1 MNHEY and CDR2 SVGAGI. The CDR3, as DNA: TGTGCCAGCAGTTACGTTCGGGGAGCCTACAATGAGCAGTTCTTC. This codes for CASSYVRGAYNEQFF.

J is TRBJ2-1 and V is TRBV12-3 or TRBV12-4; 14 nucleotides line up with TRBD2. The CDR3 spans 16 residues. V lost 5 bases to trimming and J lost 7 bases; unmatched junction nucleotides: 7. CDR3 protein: CASSPATSGGVNEQFF. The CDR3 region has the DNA TGTGCCAGCAGTCCGGCGACTAGCGGGGGGGTTAATGAGCAGTTCTTC.

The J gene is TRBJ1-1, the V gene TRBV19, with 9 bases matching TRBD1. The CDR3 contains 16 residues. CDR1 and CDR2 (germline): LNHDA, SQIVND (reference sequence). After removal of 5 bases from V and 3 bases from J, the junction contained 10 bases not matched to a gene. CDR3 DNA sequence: TGTGCCAGTAGTTCTCGACAGGGGGTAGTCGACACTGAAGCTTTCTTT. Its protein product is CASSSRQGVVDTEAFF.

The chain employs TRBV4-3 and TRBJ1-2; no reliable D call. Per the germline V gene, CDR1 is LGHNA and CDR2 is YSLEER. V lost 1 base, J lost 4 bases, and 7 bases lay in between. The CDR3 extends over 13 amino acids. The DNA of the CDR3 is TGCGCCAGCAGCCAAGGGATGGCCTATGGCTACACCTTC. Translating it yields CASSQGMAYGYTF.

The CDR3: CASSQGRKNEQYF. The CDR3 bases are TGTGCCAGCAGCCAAGGTCGGAAGAACGAGCAGTACTTC. J is TRBJ2-7 and V is TRBV3-1; D is unresolved. CDR1 is LGHDT and CDR2 is YNNKEL in the germline V gene (reference sequence). This CDR3 spans 13 amino acids. V was clipped by 1 base and J by 5 bases, with 9 bases between them.

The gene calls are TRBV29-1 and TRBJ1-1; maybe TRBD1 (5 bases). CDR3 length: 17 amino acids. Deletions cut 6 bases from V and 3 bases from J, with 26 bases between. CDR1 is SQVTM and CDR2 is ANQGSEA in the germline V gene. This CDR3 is CSVQRRGSGTRDTEAFF. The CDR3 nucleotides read TGCAGCGTCCAGAGGCGGGGTTCAGGCACCAGGGACACTGAAGCTTTCTTT.

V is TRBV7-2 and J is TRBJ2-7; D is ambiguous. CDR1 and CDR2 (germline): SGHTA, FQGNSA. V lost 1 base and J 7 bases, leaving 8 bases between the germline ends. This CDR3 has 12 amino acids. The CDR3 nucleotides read TGTGCCAGCAGCTTAGAAGGTGTGGAGCAGTACTTC. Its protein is CASSLEGVEQYF.

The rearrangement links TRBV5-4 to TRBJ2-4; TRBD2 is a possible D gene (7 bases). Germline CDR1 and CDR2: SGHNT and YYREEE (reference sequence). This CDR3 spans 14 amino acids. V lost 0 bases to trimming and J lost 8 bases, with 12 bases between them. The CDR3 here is CASSLGRGGDIQYF. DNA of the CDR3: TGTGCCAGCAGCTTGGGCAGGGGAGGGGACATTCAGTACTTC.

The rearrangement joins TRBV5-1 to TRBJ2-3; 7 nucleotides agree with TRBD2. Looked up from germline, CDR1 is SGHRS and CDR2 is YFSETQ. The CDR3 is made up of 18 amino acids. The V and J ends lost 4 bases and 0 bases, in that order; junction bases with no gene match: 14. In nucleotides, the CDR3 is TGCGCCAGCAGCGAAGATCCCCAGGGACTATCTAGCACAGATACGCAGTATTTT. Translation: CASSEDPQGLSSTDTQYF.

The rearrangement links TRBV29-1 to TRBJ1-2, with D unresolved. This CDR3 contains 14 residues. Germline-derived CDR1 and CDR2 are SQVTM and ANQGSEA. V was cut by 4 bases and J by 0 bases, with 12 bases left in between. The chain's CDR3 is CSVVGLGANYGYTF. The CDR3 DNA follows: TGCAGCGTTGTGGGGTTGGGTGCTAACTATGGCTACACCTTC.

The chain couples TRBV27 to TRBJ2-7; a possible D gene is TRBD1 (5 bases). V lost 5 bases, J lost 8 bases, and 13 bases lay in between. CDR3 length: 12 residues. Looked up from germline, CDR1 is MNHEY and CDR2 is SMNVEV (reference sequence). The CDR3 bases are TGTGCCAGCAGTCTGACCTCAGGGAAGCAGTACTTC. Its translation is CASSLTSGKQYF.

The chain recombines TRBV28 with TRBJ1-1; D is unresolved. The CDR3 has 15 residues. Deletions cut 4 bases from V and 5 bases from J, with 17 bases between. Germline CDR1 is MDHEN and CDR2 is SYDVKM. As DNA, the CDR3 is TGTGCCAGCAGTTCCCGGACGGGGTGGGAAACTGAAGCTTTCTTT. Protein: CASSSRTGWETEAFF.

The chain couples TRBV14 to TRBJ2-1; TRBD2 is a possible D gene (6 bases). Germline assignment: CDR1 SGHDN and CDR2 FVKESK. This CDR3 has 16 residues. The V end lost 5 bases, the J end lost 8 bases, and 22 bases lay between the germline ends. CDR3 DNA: TGTGCCAGCAGCGTCTCAGTGGAGGGGCCCAGGGATGAGCAGTTCTTC. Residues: CASSVSVEGPRDEQFF. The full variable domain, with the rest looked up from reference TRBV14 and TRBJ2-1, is EAGVTQFPSHSVIEKGQTVTLRCDPISGHDNLYWYRRVMGKEIKFLLHFVKESKQDESGMPNNRFLAERTGGTYSTLKVQPAELEDSGVYFCASSVSVEGPRDEQFFGPGTRLTVL.